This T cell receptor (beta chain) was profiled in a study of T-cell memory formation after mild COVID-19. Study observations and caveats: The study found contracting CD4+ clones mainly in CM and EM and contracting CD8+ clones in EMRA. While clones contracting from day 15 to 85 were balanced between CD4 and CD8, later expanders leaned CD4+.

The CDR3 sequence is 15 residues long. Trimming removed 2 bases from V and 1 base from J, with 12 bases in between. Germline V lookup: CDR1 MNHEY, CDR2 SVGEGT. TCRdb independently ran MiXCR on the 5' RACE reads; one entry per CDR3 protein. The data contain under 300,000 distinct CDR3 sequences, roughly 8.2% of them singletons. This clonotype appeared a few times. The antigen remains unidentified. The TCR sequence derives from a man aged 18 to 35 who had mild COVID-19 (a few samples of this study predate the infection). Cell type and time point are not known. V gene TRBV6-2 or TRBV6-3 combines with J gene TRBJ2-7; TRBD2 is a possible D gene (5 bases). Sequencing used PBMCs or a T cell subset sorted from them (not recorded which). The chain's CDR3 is CASSYDSGGSYEQYF. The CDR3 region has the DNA TGTGCCAGCAGTTACGACTCTGGCGGGTCCTACGAGCAGTACTTC.